The present T cell receptor beta chain was sequenced within a study of cytomegalovirus exposure and HLA in healthy donors. Study-level findings and limits: In a later analysis, productive TCRs from donors in an Asian-associated ancestry cluster reportedly carried fewer N-insertions than the cohort mean. Later analysis indicated greater clonal expansion among HLA-associated TCR beta chains than among equally common other chains.

This CDR3 has 18 amino acids. Trimming took 6 bases from V and 1 from J; bases not matched to a gene: 13. Per the germline V gene, CDR1 is LGHNA and CDR2 is YNFKEQ. Amplification used 60 Vbeta primers and 13 Jbeta primers. Profiled with immunoSEQ multiplex PCR; TCRdb holds only in-frame clones, not every one. The table records about 150,000 clones, roughly 9.4% of them present only once. This clone was observed a handful of times. What it binds is not known. Sampled while nominally healthy, donors likely had unrecorded immune exposures. Specimen: PBMCs. The TCR was taken from a male donor in good health and CMV-seronegative. The gene calls are TRBV4-2 and TRBJ2-1; 9 bases agree with TRBD2. The CDR3 protein is CASSLNPGGGESYNEQFF. CDR3 bases: TGTGCCAGCAGTCTCAACCCAGGCGGGGGGGAGTCCTACAATGAGCAGTTCTTC.